Shown below are 26 T cell receptor beta chains from a single sample sequenced in a study of T-cell reconstitution after alpha-beta-depleted transplantation in children. TCRbeta library construction was performed incorporating unique molecular identifiers. TCRdb independently ran MiXCR on the PCR reads; one entry per CDR3 protein. There are around 94,000 distinct CDR3 sequences in the sample; roughly 7.1% occur only once, and 15% to 20% lies in the top ten. The material was PBMCs, obtained before TCRalphabeta/CD19-depleted stem cell transplant. Source of these receptors: a boy between 2 and 10 years old with acute lymphoblastic leukemia, due to receive a stem cell transplant.

V gene TRBV12-3 or TRBV12-4 combines with J gene TRBJ2-3; perhaps D is TRBD1 or TRBD2 (5 bases each). This CDR3 region has 16 residues. Trimming cost V 6 bases and J 1 base, with 17 bases left between them. This CDR3 is CASSSGTPLGTDTQYF. The CDR3 DNA reads TGTGCCAGCAGCTCCGGGACGCCTCTTGGCACAGATACGCAGTATTTT.

This clonotype came up many times. The gene calls are TRBV7-2 and TRBJ2-7; D is unclear. Germline V gene lookup returns CDR1 SGHTA and CDR2 FQGNSA. V was cut by 5 bases and J by 0 bases, with 11 bases left in between. The CDR3 is 14 residues long. The CDR3 sequence: CASSKETISYEQYF. CDR3 DNA sequence: TGTGCCAGCAGCAAAGAGACAATCTCCTACGAGCAGTACTTC. The variable domain in full, completed from reference TRBV7-2 and TRBJ2-7, reads GAGVSQSPSNKVTEKGKDVELRCDPISGHTALYWYRQSLGQGLEFLIYFQGNSAPDKSGLPSDRFSAERTGGSVSTLTIQRTQQEDSAVYLCASSKETISYEQYFGPGTRLTVT.

There are many counts of this clonotype. This sequence joins TRBV20-1 and TRBJ2-1; 9 positions match TRBD2. V dropped 1 base and J dropped 6; count of bases not matched to a gene: 4. The CDR3 is 14 amino acids. Germline CDR1 and CDR2: DFQATT and SNEGSKA (reference sequence). The CDR3 is CSARGGTSSNEQFF. In nucleotides, the CDR3 is TGCAGTGCTAGAGGGGGGACTAGCAGCAATGAGCAGTTCTTC.

This clonotype was counted many times. The chain joins TRBV10-3 to TRBJ1-2; no firm D call. The CDR3 has 16 amino acids. V lost 0 bases to trimming and J lost 0 bases, with 11 bases between them. Germline CDR1 is ENHRY and CDR2 is SYGVKD. The CDR3 DNA sequence: TGTGCCATCAGTGAGTCTGGGCGAGGGCCTAACTATGGCTACACCTTC. This translates into CAISESGRGPNYGYTF.

The sample holds a few counts of this clonotype. The chain combines TRBV19 with TRBJ1-3, with D uncertain. CDR1 and CDR2 (germline): LNHDA, SQIVND (reference sequence). CDR3 length equals 15 residues. V lost 0 bases and J 0 bases, leaving 6 bases between the germline ends. CDR3 DNA sequence: TGTGCCAGTAGTATAGATCCGTACTCTGGAAACACCATATATTTT. Its protein is CASSIDPYSGNTIYF.

This clonotype appeared many times. A junction boundary mismatches the germline segment, possibly from a read error. V usage is TRBV7-2 and J usage is TRBJ1-1; no clear D. The CDR3 sequence is 16 residues long. Germline-derived CDR1 and CDR2 are SGHTA and FQGNSA. Written as DNA, the CDR3 is TGTGCCAGCACCTTAAACTCGCCTGTCTCTTTCACTGAAGCTTTCTTT. Protein sequence: CASTLNSPVSFTEAFF. Full variable domain (outside the CDR3, taken from reference TRBV7-2 and TRBJ1-1): GAGVSQSPSNKVTEKGKDVELRCDPISGHTALYWYRQSLGQGLEFLIYFQGNSAPDKSGLPSDRFSAERTGGSVSTLTIQRTQQEDSAVYLCASTLNSPVSFTEAFFGQGTRLTVV.

This clonotype appeared many times. This rearrangement joins TRBV4-3 to TRBJ1-5, with a tentative D call TRBD1 (6 bases). Trimming shortened V by 0 bases and J by 9 bases, and 9 bases separated the two germline ends. This CDR3 comprises 13 residues. The germline V gene has CDR1 LGHNA and CDR2 YSLEER. The CDR3 DNA is TGCGCCAGCAGCCAAGAGGTAGGGGGGCCCCAGCATTTT. It codes for CASSQEVGGPQHF.

This clonotype has ten or more counts. The chain recombines TRBV7-3 with TRBJ2-2; the D gene is possibly TRBD2 (5 bases). The CDR3 is made up of 15 amino acids. From germline, CDR1 is SGHTA and CDR2 FQGTGA. With 6 bases removed from V and 1 base from J, the gap between germline ends came to 12 bases. Written as DNA, the CDR3 is TGTGCCAGCAGGGGAGAGAGGTTGAACACCGGGGAGCTGTTTTTT. This translates into CASRGERLNTGELFF. Variable domain in full (rest from reference TRBV7-3 and TRBJ2-2): GAGVSQTPSNKVTEKGKYVELRCDPISGHTALYWYRQSLGQGPEFLIYFQGTGAADDSGLPNDRFFAVRPEGSVSTLKIQRTERGDSAVYLCASRGERLNTGELFFGEGSRLTVL.

Ten or more counts support this clonotype. This sequence joins TRBV25-1 and TRBJ1-2; no clear D. The germline V and J ends were trimmed by 1 base and 4 bases, with 13 bases remaining between them. CDR1 and CDR2 from the germline V gene are MGHDK and SYGVNS. The CDR3 totals 15 residues. CDR3 nucleotides: TGTGCCAGCAGTGAATCGGGCAGACATAGCTATGGCTACACCTTC. This sequence encodes CASSESGRHSYGYTF.

This clonotype appeared many times. This chain uses TRBV5-8 with TRBJ2-1; no clear D gene. The V end lost 0 bases, the J end lost 6 bases, and 10 bases lay between the germline ends. The V gene's germline CDR1 is SGHTS and CDR2 YDEGEE. This CDR3 has 14 amino acids. CDR3 nucleotides: TGTGCCAGCAGCTTGGTAGGCCTACTCAATGAGCAGTTCTTC. Translated: CASSLVGLLNEQFF.

As for this clonotype: Its ends do not fully match the called genes, so a read error is possible. The rearrangement joins TRBV5-1 to TRBJ1-2, with 10 bases that match TRBD1. Germline CDR1 and CDR2: SGHRS and YFSETQ. The CDR3 loop spans 12 amino acids. The CDR3 coding sequence is TGCGCCAGCAGCCCGGGACAGGGGCGATCCGCCTTC. This sequence encodes CASSPGQGRSAF.

The table lists this clonotype with many counts. This chain joins TRBV7-2 and TRBJ1-6; 7 nucleotides line up with TRBD1. The CDR3 spans 15 residues. Per the germline V gene, CDR1 is SGHTA and CDR2 is FQGNSA. V lost 4 bases and J lost 4; bases outside the gene matches: 4. CDR3 region: CASSSQGRYNSPLHF. Written as DNA, the CDR3 is TGTGCCAGCAGCTCACAGGGGAGGTATAATTCACCCCTCCACTTT.

This clonotype was recorded many times. The rearrangement links TRBV21-1 to TRBJ2-7. TRBV21-1 is a pseudogene. The CDR3 covers 13 residues. The CDR3 is CASRNTPSYEQYF. The CDR3 DNA sequence: TGTGCCAGCAGGAACACCCCCTCTTACGAGCAGTACTTC.

This clonotype was seen ten or more times. The CDR3 sequence: CSARDKDRGQETQYF. The DNA for the CDR3 is TGCAGTGCTAGAGATAAGGACAGGGGGCAAGAGACCCAGTACTTC. This sequence joins TRBV20-1 and TRBJ2-5; 10 positions match TRBD1. This CDR3 is built from 15 residues. The V and J ends lost 0 bases and 2 bases, in that order; junction bases with no gene match: 3. The V gene's germline CDR1 is DFQATT and CDR2 SNEGSKA (reference sequence).

V gene TRBV20-1 combines with J gene TRBJ1-1, with D maybe TRBD1 (5 bases). With 1 base removed from V and 0 bases from J, the gap between germline ends came to 9 bases. Germline V CDR1 and CDR2: DFQATT, SNEGSKA (reference sequence). This CDR3 is built from 14 residues. The CDR3 region has the DNA TGCAGTGCTAGAGTAGGGACGCTGAACACTGAAGCTTTCTTT. It codes for CSARVGTLNTEAFF.

The V and J genes are TRBV5-1 and TRBJ2-1; TRBD2 matches at 12 bases. Germline lookup yields CDR1 SGHRS and CDR2 YFSETQ. The CDR3 runs 17 residues. The ends lost 0 bases at V and 7 bases at J; junction bases unmatched: 8. The DNA of the CDR3 is TGCGCCAGCAGCTTGGGACTAGCGGGAGATAGAGTAAATGAGCAGTTCTTC. It yields the protein CASSLGLAGDRVNEQFF.

This clonotype was counted at least ten times. V gene TRBV12-3 or TRBV12-4 combines with J gene TRBJ1-4; no reliable D call. V lost 3 bases to trimming and J lost 5 bases, with 16 bases between them. The CDR3 loop spans 16 amino acids. CDR3: CASSLTFRRRNEKLFF. The CDR3 DNA reads TGTGCCAGCAGTTTGACCTTTCGCAGGCGAAATGAAAAACTGTTTTTT.

This clonotype was seen repeatedly, ten times or more. CDR3 coding DNA: TGTGCCAGCAGCTCGGACAGGGGCAATCAGCCCCAGCATTTT. Translated, it gives CASSSDRGNQPQHF. V is TRBV7-6 and J is TRBJ1-5, with 8 bases identical to TRBD1. The CDR3 contains 14 residues. CDR1 SGHVS and CDR2 FNYEAQ come from the germline V gene. Unmatched junction bases numbered 1, after V lost 4 bases and J lost 2 bases.

This clonotype showed up many times. V gene TRBV12-3 or TRBV12-4 combines with J gene TRBJ2-1; 7 nucleotides align to TRBD1. With V trimmed by 3 bases and J by 3 bases, 5 bases remained unmatched. The CDR3 consists of 15 residues. Written as DNA, the CDR3 is TGTGCCAGCAGTTTGGGGCAGGGGGACTACAATGAGCAGTTCTTC. It yields the protein CASSLGQGDYNEQFF.

This clonotype was counted between two and nine times. The V and J genes are TRBV12-3 or TRBV12-4 and TRBJ1-2; D is undetermined. There are 13 residues in the CDR3. Trimming removed 3 bases from V and 4 bases from J, with 9 bases in between. The CDR3 loop is CASSLIPGYGYTF. CDR3 nucleotides: TGTGCCAGCAGTTTGATTCCAGGCTATGGCTACACCTTC.

This clonotype was seen ten or more times. The chain combines TRBV10-3 with TRBJ1-6; 7 nucleotides agree with TRBD1. The CDR3 extends over 13 amino acids. The germline gives CDR1 ENHRY, CDR2 SYGVKD. The trim removed 10 bases at V and 10 bases at J, leaving 10 bases unmatched. The CDR3 DNA follows: TGTGCCACCAGGGGGGGAATCGAATCACCCCTCCACTTT. Protein sequence: CATRGGIESPLHF.

Many counts were recorded for this clonotype. The rearrangement uses TRBV7-9 and TRBJ1-6, with D possibly being TRBD1 (5 bases). This CDR3 spans 13 amino acids. Germline-derived CDR1 and CDR2 are SEHNR and FQNEAQ (reference sequence). V gave up 5 bases and J gave up 9 bases, with 11 bases separating them. The CDR3 DNA reads as TGTGCCAGCAGCGACTTGACAGTTTCACCCCTCCACTTT. Encoded protein: CASSDLTVSPLHF.

This clonotype appeared many times. This sequence joins TRBV5-1 and TRBJ1-5, with D tentatively TRBD1 (5 bases). There are 15 residues in the CDR3. Germline V lookup: CDR1 SGHRS, CDR2 YFSETQ. Trimming pared 4 bases from V and 4 bases from J, leaving 15 bases between. In nucleotides, the CDR3 is TGCGCCAGCAGCCTCAGTGGGGGGAGAAATCAGCCCCAGCATTTT. Amino acid sequence: CASSLSGGRNQPQHF. The full variable domain, its missing parts supplied by reference TRBV5-1 and TRBJ1-5, is KAGVTQTPRYLIKTRGQQVTLSCSPISGHRSVSWYQQTPGQGLQFLFEYFSETQRNKGNFPGRFSGRQFSNSRSEMNVSTLELGDSALYLCASSLSGGRNQPQHFGDGTRLSIL.

This clonotype was detected many times. V usage is TRBV7-2 and J usage is TRBJ2-1, with 8 nucleotides matching TRBD2. Germline CDR1 reads SGHTA; CDR2 reads FQGNSA. V gave up 1 base and J gave up 6 bases; unmatched junction bases: 5. The CDR3 length is 15 residues. CDR3 sequence: CASSLVGGAINEQFF. Written as DNA, the CDR3 is TGTGCCAGCAGCTTAGTCGGGGGGGCCATCAATGAGCAGTTCTTC.

This clonotype was observed at least ten times. The chain employs TRBV9 and TRBJ2-2; D gene uncertain. The CDR3 sequence is 13 residues long. V gave up 3 bases and J gave up 5 bases, with 8 bases separating them. From germline, CDR1 is SGDLS and CDR2 YYNGEE. The DNA of the CDR3 is TGTGCCAGCAGCGCCACTGTTACCGGGGAGCTGTTTTTT. Translation gives CASSATVTGELFF.

A remark on this clonotype: Just one base apart from a much larger clone, this may be a read error. This chain links TRBV20-1 with TRBJ1-1; D perhaps matches TRBD1 (5 bases). This CDR3 comprises 14 residues. V shed 6 bases and J shed 1 base, with 15 bases lying between them. Germline CDR1 is DFQATT and CDR2 is SNEGSKA (reference sequence). This CDR3 reads CSARTTVQNTEAFF. The CDR3 nucleotides are TGCAGTGCCCGAACGACAGTTCAGAACACTGAAGCTTTCTTT.